This T cell receptor beta chain was captured in a study of shared T cell receptors in the human thymus. Produced via immunoSEQ multiplex PCR; TCRdb's table is partial and in-frame only. Here the sample spans about 540,000 clones, approximately 80% being singletons. The sample also formed part of further work on human thymus T cells. That report notes: Donation was from healthy Finnish infants who were having corrective surgery that addressed congenital heart defects. Resected material from corrective heart surgery provided the thymus tissue analysed. V and J genes seemed to be used with bias in thymic and blood repertoires. As related research reported, thymic repertoires overlapped highly among unrelated individuals.

The sample taken for sequencing was thymocytes. The source of this sequence is a boy younger than two with a congenital heart defect.

The CDR3 coding sequence is TGTGCCAGCTCACCACCGGGAGGGCGGGGCTACACCTTC. Its translation is CASSPPGGRGYTF. This chain links TRBV18 with TRBJ1-2; no firm D call. V was cut by 0 bases and J by 8 bases, with 10 bases left in between. Germline values: CDR1 KGHSH, CDR2 LQKENI. This CDR3 comprises 13 residues.